The rows below give T cell receptor beta chains drawn from one sample of a study of blood T cells in healthy people across ages. Using its own MiXCR run on the 5' RACE reads, TCRdb lists one record per CDR3 protein. Here the sample spans hundreds of thousands of distinct CDR3 sequences, approximately 52% being singletons. The sample taken for sequencing was blood. Receptors were obtained from a woman aged 80 or older in good health. Both conserved end residues are part of each CDR3. A D gene is named only where the DNA matches it firmly. For some rows the clone size is stated as once, few or many, or as a class when expanded; others skip it.

V: TRBV12-3/TRBV12-4; J: TRBJ2-5; D: NA; size: many; CDR3: CASSLDWQGSIETQYF; DNA: TGTGCCAGCAGTTTAGATTGGCAGGGGAGTATAGAGACCCAGTACTTC
V: TRBV5-1; J: TRBJ2-1; D: NA; size: NA; CDR3: CASSALSSLYDEQFF; DNA: TGCGCCAGCAGCGCTTTATCTTCCCTGTACGATGAGCAGTTCTTC
V: TRBV25-1; J: TRBJ2-3; D: TRBD1; size: NA; CDR3: CASGGQGIDTQYF; DNA: TGTGCCAGCGGAGGACAGGGCATAGATACGCAGTATTTT
V: TRBV25-1; J: TRBJ2-3; D: TRBD1; size: NA; CDR3: CASTLPWDSSSTDTQYF; DNA: TGTGCCAGCACTCTTCCTTGGGACAGTTCTAGCACAGATACGCAGTATTTT
V: TRBV15; J: TRBJ1-5; D: NA; size: few; CDR3: CATSFEGQPQHF; DNA: TGTGCCACCAGTTTTGAGGGCCAGCCCCAGCATTTT
V: TRBV20-1; J: TRBJ2-5; D: NA; size: NA; CDR3: CSATRGRTLYGGEQYF; DNA: TGCAGTGCTACTCGGGGACGAACCCTTTATGGTGGTGAGCAGTACTTC
V: TRBV3-1; J: TRBJ1-2; D: NA; size: NA; CDR3: CASSHARQYDGYTF; DNA: TGTGCCAGCAGCCACGCCCGGCAGTACGATGGCTACACCTTC
V: TRBV6-6; J: TRBJ1-5; D: TRBD1; size: NA; CDR3: CASSHRGPVQPQHF; DNA: TGTGCCAGCAGTCACAGGGGGCCGGTTCAGCCCCAGCATTTT
V: TRBV5-4; J: TRBJ1-4; D: NA; size: NA; CDR3: CASSRSGRANEKLFF; DNA: TGTGCCAGCAGCAGATCAGGGAGGGCTAATGAAAAACTGTTTTTT
V: TRBV28; J: TRBJ2-4; D: TRBD2; size: many; CDR3: CASRQRTSGTLAKNIQYF; DNA: TGTGCCAGCAGGCAACGGACTAGTGGGACCCTAGCCAAAAACATTCAGTACTTC
V: TRBV7-3; J: TRBJ2-1; D: TRBD2; size: many; CDR3: CASSLTRRGANNEQFF; DNA: TGTGCCAGCAGCTTAACAAGGCGGGGGGCTAACAATGAGCAGTTCTTC
V: TRBV13; J: TRBJ2-3; D: NA; size: NA; CDR3: CASSLRQGLHTDTQYF; DNA: TGTGCCAGCAGCTTGAGGCAAGGCCTCCACACAGATACGCAGTATTTT
V: TRBV4-3; J: TRBJ2-7; D: NA; size: NA; CDR3: CASSQERVRYEQYF; DNA: TGCGCCAGCAGCCAAGAGAGGGTGCGCTACGAGCAGTACTTC
V: TRBV7-9; J: TRBJ2-3; D: NA; size: many; CDR3: CASRGSGTDTQYF; DNA: TGTGCCAGCAGAGGGAGCGGGACAGATACGCAGTATTTT
V: TRBV6-5; J: TRBJ2-6; D: NA; size: few; CDR3: CASSYYPGLAQSSGANVLTF; DNA: TGTGCCAGCAGTTACTATCCAGGTTTAGCGCAAAGCTCTGGGGCCAACGTCCTGACTTTC
V: TRBV28; J: TRBJ2-7; D: NA; size: NA; CDR3: CASSFLTSEQYF; DNA: TGTGCCAGCAGTTTTTTAACTAGCGAGCAGTACTTC